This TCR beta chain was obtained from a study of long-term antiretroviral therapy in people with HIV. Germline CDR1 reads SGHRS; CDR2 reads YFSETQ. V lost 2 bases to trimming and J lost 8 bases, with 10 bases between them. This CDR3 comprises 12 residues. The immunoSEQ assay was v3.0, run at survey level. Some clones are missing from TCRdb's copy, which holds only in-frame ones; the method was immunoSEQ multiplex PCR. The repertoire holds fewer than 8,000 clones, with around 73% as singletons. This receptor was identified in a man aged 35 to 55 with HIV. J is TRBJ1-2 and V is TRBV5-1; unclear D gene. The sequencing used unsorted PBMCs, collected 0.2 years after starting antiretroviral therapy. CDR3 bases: TGCGCCAGCAGCTTAGACATGACAGGCTACACCTTC. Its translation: CASSLDMTGYTF.